This T cell receptor beta chain was observed in a study of identical twins. One entry per CDR3 protein results from TCRdb running MiXCR on the 5' RACE reads. Here the sample spans under 250,000 distinct CDR3 sequences, 6.5% to 8.5% being singletons. The CDR3 runs 16 residues. Germline V gives CDR1 SGHTA, CDR2 FQGNSA. V was cut by 5 bases and J by 2 bases, with 19 bases left in between. This clonotype was picked up many times. The sample was also reused in another study, on yellow fever vaccine responses in identical twins.

The sequence derives from a woman aged 18 to 35 in good health. This sequence joins TRBV7-2 and TRBJ2-7; possibly TRBD2 for D (6 bases). Sequenced sample: memory (CD45RO+) T cells sorted from blood. CDR3 region: CASSVGPVAEAYEQYF. The CDR3 bases are TGTGCCAGCAGCGTAGGACCCGTAGCGGAAGCCTACGAGCAGTACTTC.